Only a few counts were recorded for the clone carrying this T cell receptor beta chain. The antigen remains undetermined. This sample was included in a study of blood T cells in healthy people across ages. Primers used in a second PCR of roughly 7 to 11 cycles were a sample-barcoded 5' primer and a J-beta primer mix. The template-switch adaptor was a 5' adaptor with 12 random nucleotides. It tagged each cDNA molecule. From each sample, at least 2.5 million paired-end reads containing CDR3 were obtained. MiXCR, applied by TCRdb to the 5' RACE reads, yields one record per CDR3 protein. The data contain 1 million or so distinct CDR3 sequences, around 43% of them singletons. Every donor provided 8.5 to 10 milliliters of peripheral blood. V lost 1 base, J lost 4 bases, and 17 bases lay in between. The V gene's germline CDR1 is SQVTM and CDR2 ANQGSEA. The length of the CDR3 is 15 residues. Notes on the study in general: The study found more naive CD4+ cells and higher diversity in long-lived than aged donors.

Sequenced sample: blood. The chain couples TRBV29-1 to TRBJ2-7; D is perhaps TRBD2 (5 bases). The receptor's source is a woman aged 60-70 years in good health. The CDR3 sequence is CSVEGLSGASYEQYF. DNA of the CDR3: TGCAGCGTTGAAGGTTTGAGCGGAGCCTCTTACGAGCAGTACTTC.